The 4 T cell receptor beta chains given below trace back to one sample, sequenced in a study of a mutant IDH1 vaccine in newly diagnosed glioma. These receptors' targets are unknown. The data were produced by immunoSEQ multiplex PCR, yet TCRdb's version contains in-frame clones alone and is incomplete. The sample has 40,000 to 65,000 clones, 78% seen once. Indicated time point: week 5, during vaccination. A single vaccine dose contained 300 ug of mutant IDH1 20-mer peptide, and topical imiquimod was used with it. This sample comprised PBMCs, obtained from a glioma patient whose treatment included an IDH1 peptide vaccine. Source of these receptors: a woman in her thirties or forties with glioma.

The rearrangement links TRBV7-2 to TRBJ2-7; 7 nucleotides line up with TRBD1. The CDR3 runs to 14 residues. Germline lookup yields CDR1 SGHTA and CDR2 FQGNSA. With V trimmed by 1 base and J by 6 bases, 6 bases remained unmatched. The CDR3 DNA reads as TGTGCCAGCAGCTTAGGGACAGGCCTCGCCGAGCAGTACTTC. This sequence encodes CASSLGTGLAEQYF.

V gene TRBV5-6 combines with J gene TRBJ2-7, with D possibly matching TRBD2 (6 bases). V lost 4 bases and J lost 0, with 8 bases in between. Germline values: CDR1 SGHDT, CDR2 YYEEEE. There are 13 residues in the CDR3. For the CDR3, the DNA is TGTGCCAGCAGCGGCGGGAACTCCTACGAGCAGTACTTC. Translating gives CASSGGNSYEQYF.

The V gene is TRBV5-4, the J gene TRBJ2-7, with unresolved D. The germline gives CDR1 SGHNT, CDR2 YYREEE (reference sequence). The ends were cut back, 0 bases at V and 4 bases at J, with 8 bases in the middle. CDR3 length: 13 amino acids. CDR3 residues: CASSLAGTYEQYF. The CDR3 region has the DNA TGTGCCAGCAGCTTGGCAGGCACTTACGAGCAGTACTTC. Supplemented by reference TRBV5-4 and TRBJ2-7, the full variable domain reads ETGVTQSPTHLIKTRGQQVTLRCSSQSGHNTVSWYQQALGQGPQFIFQYYREEENGRGNFPPRFSGLQFPNYSSELNVNALELDDSALYLCASSLAGTYEQYFGPGTRLTVT.

A remark on this clone: One end of the junction does not line up with germline, which may come from a read error. The chain carries TRBV7-7 and TRBJ2-2, with TRBD1 identical over 7 bases. Germline V gene data show CDR1 as SSHAT and CDR2 as FNYEAQ (reference sequence). The CDR3 contains 14 residues. CDR3 bases: TGTGCTAGCAGCCTTCGGGACAGCTCCGTTAAGCTGTTTTTT. Protein: CASSLRDSSVKLFF.